These 6 T cell receptor beta chains share one sample of origin, sequenced in a study of early T cells in non-severe SARS-CoV-2 infection. TCRdb processed the 5' RACE reads anew with MiXCR; each CDR3 protein has one entry. Of over 85,000 distinct CDR3 sequences listed, around 13% are singletons. The sequencing here drew on whole blood, taken at baseline. The receptors were sampled from an adult who was a healthcare worker with PCR-confirmed SARS-CoV-2 infection or an uninfected control (not recorded which).

Only a few counts were recorded for this clonotype. The chain carries TRBV4-1 and TRBJ2-7; perhaps TRBD1 as D (6 bases). This CDR3 region has 14 residues. V was pared by 0 bases and J by 6 bases, with 12 bases between. Germline CDR1 MGHRA, CDR2 YSYEKL. The CDR3 DNA is TGCGCCAGCAGCCAAGAACAGGGCCGGGTCGAGCAGTACTTC. Its protein product is CASSQEQGRVEQYF.

This clonotype was picked up a small number of times. The chain links TRBV7-2 to TRBJ2-5; TRBD1 might be the D (6 bases). The germline CDR1 and CDR2 sequences are SGHTA and FQGNSA. Trimming left V 5 bases short and J 0 bases short, with 10 bases between. The CDR3 loop spans 14 amino acids. The CDR3 DNA reads TGTGCCAGCAGCCTCGGACAGAACCAAGAGACCCAGTACTTC. It codes for CASSLGQNQETQYF.

The rearrangement links TRBV12-3 or TRBV12-4 to TRBJ2-1; 10 nucleotides match TRBD2. The CDR3 has 16 residues. Germline trimming cut 4 bases from V and 5 bases from J; bases unmatched to any gene: 8. The CDR3, as DNA: TGTGCCAGCAGTTCCTGGACTAGCGGAAACCACAATGAGCAGTTCTTC. Translated: CASSSWTSGNHNEQFF.

V usage is TRBV5-1 and J usage is TRBJ2-1; D is possibly TRBD2 (5 bases). Trimming shortened V by 0 bases and J by 4 bases, and 11 bases separated the two germline ends. The CDR3 runs 15 residues. The germline CDR1 and CDR2 sequences are SGHRS and YFSETQ. The CDR3 nucleotides read TGCGCCAGCAGCTTGGAAGGGCTAGCATACAATGAGCAGTTCTTC. This sequence encodes CASSLEGLAYNEQFF. The full variable domain, with the rest looked up from reference TRBV5-1 and TRBJ2-1, is KAGVTQTPRYLIKTRGQQVTLSCSPISGHRSVSWYQQTPGQGLQFLFEYFSETQRNKGNFPGRFSGRQFSNSRSEMNVSTLELGDSALYLCASSLEGLAYNEQFFGPGTRLTVL.

This clonotype was seen only a few times. CDR3 residues: CATSDTPASGSPEFF. CDR3 DNA sequence: TGTGCCACCAGTGACACCCCGGCTAGCGGGAGTCCGGAGTTCTTC. This rearrangement joins TRBV24-1 to TRBJ2-1; TRBD2 agrees at 10 bases. The CDR3 runs 15 residues. Germline V gene data show CDR1 as KGHDR and CDR2 as SFDVKD. Losses at the gene ends were 4 bases for V and 14 bases for J; bases not matched to a gene: 13.

V gene TRBV4-1 combines with J gene TRBJ1-2, with unresolved D. CDR3 length: 16 amino acids. Germline V gene lookup returns CDR1 MGHRA and CDR2 YSYEKL. V lost 1 base, J lost 6 bases, and 18 bases lay in between. The CDR3 DNA follows: TGCGCCAGCAGCCAAGTTCCGGGAACTGGTACCCATGGCTACACCTTC. Residues: CASSQVPGTGTHGYTF.